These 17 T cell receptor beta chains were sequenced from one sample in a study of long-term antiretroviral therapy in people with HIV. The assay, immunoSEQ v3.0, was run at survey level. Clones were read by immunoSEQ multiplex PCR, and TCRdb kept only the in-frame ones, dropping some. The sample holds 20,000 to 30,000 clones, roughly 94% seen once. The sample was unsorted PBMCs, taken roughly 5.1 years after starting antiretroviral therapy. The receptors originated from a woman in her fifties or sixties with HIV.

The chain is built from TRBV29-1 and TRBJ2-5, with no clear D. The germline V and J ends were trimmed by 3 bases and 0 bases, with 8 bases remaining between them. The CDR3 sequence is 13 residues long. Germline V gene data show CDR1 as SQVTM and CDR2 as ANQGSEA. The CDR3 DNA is TGCAGCGTTGACGGCGGAGACCAAGAGACCCAGTACTTC. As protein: CSVDGGDQETQYF.

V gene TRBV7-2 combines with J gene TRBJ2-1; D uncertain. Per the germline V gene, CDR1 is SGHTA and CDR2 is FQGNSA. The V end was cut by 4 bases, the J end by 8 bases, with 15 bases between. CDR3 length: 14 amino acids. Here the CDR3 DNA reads TGTGCCAGCAGCTCCCAACCCAGACCAGATGAGCAGTTCTTC. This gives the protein CASSSQPRPDEQFF. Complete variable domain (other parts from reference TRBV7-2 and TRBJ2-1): GAGVSQSPSNKVTEKGKDVELRCDPISGHTALYWYRQSLGQGLEFLIYFQGNSAPDKSGLPSDRFSAERTGGSVSTLTIQRTQQEDSAVYLCASSSQPRPDEQFFGPGTRLTVL.

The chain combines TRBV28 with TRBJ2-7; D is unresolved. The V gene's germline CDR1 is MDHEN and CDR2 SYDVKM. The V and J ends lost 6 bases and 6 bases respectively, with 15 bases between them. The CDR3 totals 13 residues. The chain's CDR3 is CASRTSSRSEQYF. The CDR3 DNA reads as TGTGCCAGCAGGACCAGTTCTCGGAGCGAGCAGTACTTC.

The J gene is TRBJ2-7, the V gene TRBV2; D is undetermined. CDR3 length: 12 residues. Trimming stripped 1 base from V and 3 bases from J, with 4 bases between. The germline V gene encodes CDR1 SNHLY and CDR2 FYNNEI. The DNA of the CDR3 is TGTGCCAGCAGTGAAGGGGACTACGAGCAGTACTTC. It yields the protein CASSEGDYEQYF.

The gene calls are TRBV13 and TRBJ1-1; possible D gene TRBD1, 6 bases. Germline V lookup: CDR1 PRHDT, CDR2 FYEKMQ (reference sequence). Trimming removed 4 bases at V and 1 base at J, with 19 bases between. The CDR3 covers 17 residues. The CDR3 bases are TGTGCCAGCAGCTGGCTAGGGGGAGCCGCCCCGAACACTGAAGCTTTCTTT. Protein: CASSWLGGAAPNTEAFF.

The CDR3 is CASSRSDRADGYTF. For the CDR3, the DNA is TGTGCCAGCAGCCGTTCCGACAGGGCGGACGGCTACACCTTC. The chain couples TRBV14 to TRBJ1-2, with TRBD1 identical over 7 bases. CDR1 and CDR2 from the germline V gene are SGHDN and FVKESK. V shed 4 bases and J 8 bases; nucleotides not matched to a gene: 10. This CDR3 spans 14 amino acids.

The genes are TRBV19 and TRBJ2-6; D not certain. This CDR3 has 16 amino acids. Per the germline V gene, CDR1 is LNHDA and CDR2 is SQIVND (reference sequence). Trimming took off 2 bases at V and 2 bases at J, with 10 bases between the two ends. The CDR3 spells CASSILLTPGANVLTF. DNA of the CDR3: TGTGCCAGTAGTATATTATTGACCCCTGGGGCCAACGTCCTGACTTTC.

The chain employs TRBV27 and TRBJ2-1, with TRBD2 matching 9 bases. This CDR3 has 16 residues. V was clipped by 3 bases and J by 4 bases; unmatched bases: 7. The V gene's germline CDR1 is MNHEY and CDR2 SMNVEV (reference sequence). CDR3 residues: CASSFGGLAHYNEQFF. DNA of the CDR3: TGTGCCAGCAGTTTCGGGGGACTAGCCCATTACAATGAGCAGTTCTTC.

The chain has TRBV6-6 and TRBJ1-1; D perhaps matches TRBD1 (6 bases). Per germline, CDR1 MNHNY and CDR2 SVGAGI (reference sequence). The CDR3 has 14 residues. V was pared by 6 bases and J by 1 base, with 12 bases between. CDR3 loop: CASRVGTQNTEAFF. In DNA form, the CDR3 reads TGTGCCAGCAGGGTGGGGACACAGAACACTGAAGCTTTCTTT.

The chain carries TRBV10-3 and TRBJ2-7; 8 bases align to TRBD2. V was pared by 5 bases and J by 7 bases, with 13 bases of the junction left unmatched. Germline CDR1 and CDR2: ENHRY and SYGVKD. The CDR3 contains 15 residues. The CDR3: CAISTAGGLVGEQYF. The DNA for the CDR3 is TGTGCCATCAGTACGGCGGGGGGACTAGTGGGGGAGCAGTACTTC.

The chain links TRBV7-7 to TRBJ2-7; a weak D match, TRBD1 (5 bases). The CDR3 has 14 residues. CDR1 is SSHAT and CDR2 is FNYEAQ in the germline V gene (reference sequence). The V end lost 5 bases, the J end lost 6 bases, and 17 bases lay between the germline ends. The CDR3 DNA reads TGTGCCAGCAGCGGGGCGAGGCTGATCCCCGAGCAGTACTTC. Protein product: CASSGARLIPEQYF. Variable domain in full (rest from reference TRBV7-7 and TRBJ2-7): GAGVSQSPRYKVTKRGQDVTLRCDPISSHATLYWYQQALGQGPEFLTYFNYEAQPDKSGLPSDRFSAERPEGSISTLTIQRTEQRDSAMYRCASSGARLIPEQYFGPGTRLTVT.

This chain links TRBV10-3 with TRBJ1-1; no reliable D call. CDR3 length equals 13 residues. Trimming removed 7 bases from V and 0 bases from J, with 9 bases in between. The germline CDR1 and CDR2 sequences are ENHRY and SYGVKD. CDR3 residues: CAITDALNTEAFF. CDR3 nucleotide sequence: TGTGCCATCACCGATGCTCTGAACACTGAAGCTTTCTTT.

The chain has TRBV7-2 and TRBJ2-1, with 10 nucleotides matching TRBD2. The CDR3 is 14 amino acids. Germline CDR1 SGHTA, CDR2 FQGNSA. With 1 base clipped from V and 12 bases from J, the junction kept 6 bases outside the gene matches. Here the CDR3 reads CASSLGTSGDVQFF. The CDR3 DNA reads TGTGCCAGCAGCTTAGGGACTAGCGGTGATGTGCAGTTCTTC. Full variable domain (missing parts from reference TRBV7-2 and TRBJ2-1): GAGVSQSPSNKVTEKGKDVELRCDPISGHTALYWYRQSLGQGLEFLIYFQGNSAPDKSGLPSDRFSAERTGGSVSTLTIQRTQQEDSAVYLCASSLGTSGDVQFFGPGTRLTVL.

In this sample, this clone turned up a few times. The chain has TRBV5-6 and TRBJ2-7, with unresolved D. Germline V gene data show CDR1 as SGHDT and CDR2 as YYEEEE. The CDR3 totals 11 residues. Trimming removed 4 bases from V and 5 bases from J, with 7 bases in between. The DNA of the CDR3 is TGTGCCAGCAGCCTAACCGACGAGCAGTACTTC. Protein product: CASSLTDEQYF.

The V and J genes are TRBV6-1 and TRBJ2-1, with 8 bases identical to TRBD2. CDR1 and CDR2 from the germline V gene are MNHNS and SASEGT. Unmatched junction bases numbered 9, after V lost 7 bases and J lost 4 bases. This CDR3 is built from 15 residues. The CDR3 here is CASIRTSPRYNEQFF. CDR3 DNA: TGTGCCAGCATCAGGACTAGCCCCAGGTACAATGAGCAGTTCTTC.

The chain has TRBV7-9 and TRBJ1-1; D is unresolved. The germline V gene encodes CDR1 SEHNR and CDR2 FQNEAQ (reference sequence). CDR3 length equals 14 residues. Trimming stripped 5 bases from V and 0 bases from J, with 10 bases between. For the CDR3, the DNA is TGTGCCAGCAGCCCCCAAGAGTTGAACACTGAAGCTTTCTTT. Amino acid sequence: CASSPQELNTEAFF.

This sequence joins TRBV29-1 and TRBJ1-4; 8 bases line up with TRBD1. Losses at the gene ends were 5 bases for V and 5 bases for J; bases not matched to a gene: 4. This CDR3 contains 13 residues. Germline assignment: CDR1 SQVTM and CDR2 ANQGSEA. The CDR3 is CSVTQGGNEKLFF. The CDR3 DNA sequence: TGCAGCGTTACACAGGGGGGAAATGAAAAACTGTTTTTT.